Shown below are 20 T cell receptor beta chains from a single sample sequenced in a study of sequential checkpoint blockade in melanoma (dated by TCRdb to between 2018 and 2021). Sample treatment or condition, as interpreted from the label and publication: randomized to nivolumab then ipilimumab (arm A) or the reverse (arm B). The library was made by the immunoSEQ multiplex PCR assay. TCRdb holds this immuneACCESS table with in-frame rearrangements only. Some clones are missing; in checked studies, unresolved V genes explain under half, and the rest has no known cause. The sample table lists roughly 23,000 clones, 65% to 75% of them with a count of one. The ten largest make up around 19% of the sample. Sequences were derived from CD8+ T cells sorted from blood (inferred from file names), sampled from a patient given nivolumab and ipilimumab in sequence. The receptor source for this set is a human donor with melanoma.

V gene TRBV7-9 combines with J gene TRBJ1-2, with a possible D match to TRBD1 (6 bases). Germline CDR1 SEHNR, CDR2 FQNEAQ (reference sequence). CDR3 length: 14 residues. With 1 base removed from V and 7 bases from J, the gap between germline ends came to 13 bases. CDR3 region: CASSLVHRAIGYTF. The CDR3 coding sequence is TGTGCCAGCAGCTTAGTACACAGGGCGATTGGCTACACCTTC.

There are a few counts of this clone. The chain employs TRBV5-3 and TRBJ1-2; D remains ambiguous. TRBV5-3 is designated an ORF whose function remains uncertain. The V and J ends lost 8 bases and 5 bases respectively, with 13 bases between them. The CDR3 has 12 residues. Here the CDR3 DNA reads TGTGCCAGCGGCGGAAGTCTATATGGCTACACCTTC. Its translation: CASGGSLYGYTF.

The chain employs TRBV9 and TRBJ2-4; tentative D call: TRBD2 (5 bases). Germline V gene lookup returns CDR1 SGDLS and CDR2 YYNGEE. This CDR3 has 15 residues. Trimming left V 4 bases short and J 1 base short, with 12 bases between. CDR3 loop: CASSPGGAAKNIQYF. CDR3 bases: TGTGCCAGCAGCCCTGGAGGAGCCGCCAAAAACATTCAGTACTTC.

The rearrangement links TRBV4-2 to TRBJ2-3, with TRBD2 matching 7 bases. With V trimmed by 1 base and J by 6 bases, 4 bases remained unmatched. The CDR3 is 14 residues long. From germline, CDR1 is LGHNA and CDR2 YNFKEQ. The CDR3 DNA follows: TGTGCCAGCAGCCAAGGGTGGGGAGGGGATACGCAGTATTTT. It encodes CASSQGWGGDTQYF.

This chain connects TRBV7-9 to TRBJ1-1, with a possible D match to TRBD1 (6 bases). The CDR3 length is 18 residues. Per germline, CDR1 SEHNR and CDR2 FQNEAQ (reference sequence). Trimming shortened V by 2 bases and J by 5 bases, and 24 bases separated the two germline ends. The CDR3 sequence is CASSLRPGATSLRTEAFF. CDR3 nucleotides: TGTGCCAGCAGCTTAAGGCCAGGGGCGACAAGCCTGAGGACTGAAGCTTTCTTT.

The genes are TRBV4-3 and TRBJ2-3, with TRBD2 matching over 9 bases. The germline V gene has CDR1 LGHNA and CDR2 YSLEER. CDR3 length: 16 residues. Germline trimming cut 0 bases from V and 9 bases from J; bases unmatched to any gene: 10. CDR3 protein: CASSQDPTSGLGTQYF. In nucleotides, the CDR3 is TGCGCCAGCAGCCAAGATCCGACTAGCGGATTGGGCACGCAGTATTTT.

The chain uses TRBV7-9 and TRBJ1-4; TRBD1 agrees at 10 bases. CDR1 is SEHNR, CDR2 FQNEAQ, per germline (reference sequence). V lost 5 bases and J lost 7; bases outside the gene matches: 13. The length of the CDR3 is 17 residues. CDR3 in DNA: TGTGCCAGCAGCCGATTGACAGGGGGCGTTCTAGGTGAAAAACTGTTTTTT. Translated, it gives CASSRLTGGVLGEKLFF.

The rearrangement uses TRBV4-1 and TRBJ1-4; possible D gene TRBD1, 6 bases. The V gene's germline CDR1 is MGHRA and CDR2 YSYEKL. CDR3 size: 15 residues. The ends were cut back, 1 base at V and 7 bases at J, with 13 bases in the middle. The CDR3 DNA is TGCGCCAGCAGCCAAGCAGGGGCCGCGAGTGAAAAACTGTTTTTT. It codes for CASSQAGAASEKLFF.

The chain carries TRBV9 and TRBJ1-5; possible D gene TRBD1, 6 bases. CDR3 length: 15 amino acids. Trimming took off 2 bases at V and 3 bases at J, with 12 bases between the two ends. CDR1 and CDR2 (germline): SGDLS, YYNGEE. CDR3 sequence: CASSVGGANNQPQHF. CDR3 DNA sequence: TGTGCCAGCAGCGTGGGGGGGGCGAACAATCAGCCCCAGCATTTT.

In the case of this clone: One end of the junction fails to match germline, which may point to a read error. The chain joins TRBV10-3 to TRBJ1-1, with no clear D. This CDR3 is built from 13 residues. Germline assignment: CDR1 ENHRY and CDR2 SYGVKD. CDR3 bases: TGTGCCAGCAGTGACCCTTATAACACTGAAGCTTTCTTT. Protein product: CASSDPYNTEAFF.

The chain is built from TRBV7-3 and TRBJ2-3, with 8 bases fitting TRBD1. CDR3 length equals 16 residues. Germline assignment: CDR1 SGHTA and CDR2 FQGTGA. V lost 4 bases, J lost 5 bases, and 11 bases stayed unmatched. As DNA, the CDR3 is TGTGCCAGCAGCTCGTCCGGGACAGGCGAAAGAGATACGCAGTATTTT. As protein: CASSSSGTGERDTQYF. Using reference TRBV7-3 and TRBJ2-3 for the parts outside the CDR3, the full variable domain is GAGVSQTPSNKVTEKGKYVELRCDPISGHTALYWYRQSLGQGPEFLIYFQGTGAADDSGLPNDRFFAVRPEGSVSTLKIQRTERGDSAVYLCASSSSGTGERDTQYFGPGTRLTVL.

This chain joins TRBV9 and TRBJ2-7; 9 bases are shared with TRBD1. The germline V gene has CDR1 SGDLS and CDR2 YYNGEE. V lost 3 bases and J lost 4; bases outside the gene matches: 8. CDR3 size: 15 residues. This CDR3 is CASSASGTGWYEQYF. The CDR3 DNA is TGTGCCAGCAGCGCCTCCGGGACAGGGTGGTACGAGCAGTACTTC. Combining the CDR3 with reference TRBV9 and TRBJ2-7 gives the whole variable domain DSGVTQTPKHLITATGQRVTLRCSPRSGDLSVYWYQQSLDQGLQFLIQYYNGEERAKGNILERFSAQQFPDLHSELNLSSLELGDSALYFCASSASGTGWYEQYFGPGTRLTVT.

V is TRBV7-9 and J is TRBJ2-2, with D possibly TRBD1 on 6 matching bases. The V end was cut by 7 bases, the J end by 5 bases, with 8 bases between. The CDR3 loop spans 12 amino acids. Germline CDR1 reads SEHNR; CDR2 reads FQNEAQ (reference sequence). DNA of the CDR3: TGTGCCAGCAAAGACAGGACCGGGGAGCTGTTTTTT. This sequence encodes CASKDRTGELFF.

The chain has TRBV15 and TRBJ2-2; no definite D call. CDR1 is LNHNV, CDR2 YYDKDF, per germline (reference sequence). V shed 0 bases and J shed 4 bases, with 9 bases lying between them. This CDR3 contains 15 residues. Here the CDR3 DNA reads TGTGCCACCAGCAGAGATGTACTTGTCACCGGGGAGCTGTTTTTT. Encoded protein: CATSRDVLVTGELFF.

The genes are TRBV10-2 and TRBJ2-3; 12 bases align to TRBD2. Germline V CDR1 and CDR2: WSHSY, SAAADI. This CDR3 has 14 residues. V was clipped by 5 bases and J by 5 bases; unmatched bases: 2. The CDR3 nucleotides read TGCGCCAGCAGTTGGACTAGCGGGGTAGATACGCAGTATTTT. Amino acids: CASSWTSGVDTQYF.

The chain links TRBV2 to TRBJ1-3; D is unresolved. Germline lookup yields CDR1 SNHLY and CDR2 FYNNEI. This CDR3 is built from 14 residues. Deletions cut 8 bases from V and 1 base from J, with 12 bases between. The CDR3: CASRLTGSGNTIYF. DNA for the CDR3: TGTGCCAGCCGTCTTACGGGATCTGGAAACACCATATATTTT.

This chain joins TRBV28 and TRBJ2-7; D may be TRBD1 (5 bases). Trimming left V 6 bases short and J 5 bases short, with 17 bases between. This CDR3 comprises 14 residues. Germline V CDR1 and CDR2: MDHEN, SYDVKM. CDR3 in amino acids: CASSWGRQSNEQYV. The CDR3 region has the DNA TGTGCCAGCAGCTGGGGCCGACAGTCCAACGAGCAGTACGTC.

The V and J genes are TRBV7-2 and TRBJ2-3; D might be TRBD2 (5 bases). V was trimmed by 1 base and J by 2 bases, leaving 10 bases between them. The CDR3 covers 15 residues. CDR1 and CDR2 from the germline V gene are SGHTA and FQGNSA. The CDR3 spells CASSLGVLDTDTQYF. DNA of the CDR3: TGTGCCAGCAGCTTAGGTGTACTAGACACAGATACGCAGTATTTT.

This sequence joins TRBV14 and TRBJ1-2; 9 nucleotides line up with TRBD1. There are 13 residues in the CDR3. V trimming: 1 base; J trimming: 8 bases; junction bases outside the gene matches: 2. CDR1 and CDR2 (germline): SGHDN, FVKESK. The CDR3 bases are TGTGCCAGCAGCCAAGGACAGGGGGGAGGCTACACCTTC. Its translation: CASSQGQGGGYTF.

The gene calls are TRBV4-1 and TRBJ2-1, with 7 bases lining up with TRBD2. This CDR3 is 16 amino acids long. Trimming at V came to 4 bases and at J to 3 bases, leaving 9 bases not matched to a gene. Looked up from germline, CDR1 is MGHRA and CDR2 is YSYEKL. The CDR3 DNA is TGCGCCAGCAGCCGATCGTCGGCGGGGGTCTACAATGAGCAGTTCTTC. Its translation: CASSRSSAGVYNEQFF.